The clone carrying this T cell receptor beta chain was observed at least ten times. Its antigen is as yet unknown. The sample comes from a study of T cells after yellow fever vaccination. At the level of the study: Those fractions that held only low numbers of cells were prepared using the SMART-Seq v4 Ultra Low Input RNA kit.

This CDR3 spans 13 amino acids. Germline loops: CDR1 MDHEN, CDR2 SYDVKM. With 6 bases removed from V and 0 bases from J, the gap between germline ends came to 7 bases. The study's findings and limits: Overall, a small share of clonotypes was seen in both CD4 and CD8 compartments. Post-booster reappearance was seen for most primary-vaccination clones (roughly 96% CD4, 88% CD8). Sorted repertoires could include abundant contaminating clonotypes from bulk cells.

MiXCR was run by TCRdb on the 5' RACE reads, yielding one entry per CDR3 protein. Found here are around 140,000 distinct CDR3 sequences, more than 6% of them singletons; the top ten hold less than 0.85%. The sample was CD4+ T cells sorted from PBMCs, taken 5 days after the yellow fever booster vaccination. The V and J genes are TRBV28 and TRBJ2-3, with D possibly matching TRBD2 (6 bases). The sequence derives from a man under 40 who received the YFV17D yellow fever vaccine. The CDR3 sequence: CASRRESTDTQYF. CDR3 DNA sequence: TGTGCCAGCAGACGGGAGAGCACAGATACGCAGTATTTT.